Listed below are T cell receptor beta chains from one sample, sequenced in a study of T cells after yellow fever vaccination. TCRdb ran MiXCR on the 5' RACE reads and lists one entry per CDR3 protein. The table shows around 200,000 distinct CDR3 sequences, with more than 9.5% occurring only once. The sequencing used CD8+ T cells sorted from PBMCs, collected 15 days after the yellow fever booster vaccination. These receptors originate from a man between 18 and 29 years old who received the YFV17D yellow fever vaccine. The CDR3 runs from the conserved cysteine through the conserved F or W. The D gene is left open where the match is weak. Only some rows state a clone size, as once, few, many or a class for expanded clones.

v_gene	j_gene	abundance	d_gene	CDR3nt	CDR3aa
TRBV15	TRBJ2-3	many	NA	TGTGCCACCAGCAGGGGGGATGGTCTAACTAGCACAGATACGCAGTATTTT	CATSRGDGLTSTDTQYF
TRBV3-2	TRBJ2-1	few	NA	TGTGCCAGCAGCCTGAGGGGCCCGGTTCATCCCAATGAGCAGTTCTTC	CASSLRGPVHPNEQFF
TRBV12-3/TRBV12-4	TRBJ2-3	NA	NA	TGTGCCAGCAGCCAAAAAGAGTCCTGGGGGATTAGCACAGATACGCAGTATTTT	CASSQKESWGISTDTQYF
TRBV24-1	TRBJ2-2	few	NA	TGTGCCACCAGTGACATTGGCAGGACTGCGAACACCGGGGAGCTGTTTTTT	CATSDIGRTANTGELFF
TRBV29-1	TRBJ1-1	few	NA	TGCAGCGTTGAATTCAGACGTGCCATGAACACTGAAGCTTTCTTT	CSVEFRRAMNTEAFF
TRBV3-1	TRBJ2-1	NA	TRBD2	TGTGCCAGCAGCCAACATGGACTAGAGGAGAATGAGCAGTTCTTC	CASSQHGLEENEQFF
TRBV7-9	TRBJ2-7	few	NA	TGTGCCAGCAGCTTAAAGGGTTCCCACGAGCAGTACTTC	CASSLKGSHEQYF
TRBV19	TRBJ2-1	NA	TRBD1	TGTGCCAGTAGCCGAAAATTGGGGACAGTTTACAATGAGCAGTTCTTC	CASSRKLGTVYNEQFF
TRBV6-2/TRBV6-3	TRBJ2-2	NA	NA	TGTGCCAGCAGTTACATGGGCGGGGAGCTGTTTTTT	CASSYMGGELFF
TRBV29-1	TRBJ1-1	NA	TRBD1	TGCAGCGTTGGGACAGGGTCCACTGAAGCTTTCTTT	CSVGTGSTEAFF
TRBV4-1	TRBJ1-1	few	TRBD1	TGCGCCAGCAGCCAACCGGGACAGGGAACGAACACTGAAGCTTTCTTT	CASSQPGQGTNTEAFF
TRBV6-6	TRBJ1-2	few	NA	TGTGCCAGCAGTTACATCGGGGTAGATGGTGGCTACACCTTC	CASSYIGVDGGYTF
TRBV6-6	TRBJ2-2	many	NA	TGTGCCAGCAGTTTCAGGAACACCGGGGAGCTGTTTTTT	CASSFRNTGELFF
TRBV7-9	TRBJ1-4	NA	NA	TGTGCTTGGGAGGCAACTAATGAAAAACTGTTTTTT	CAWEATNEKLFF
TRBV10-3	TRBJ2-5	NA	NA	TGTGCCATCAGTGGGGGGAGACGAGGCCAAGAGACCCAGTACTTC	CAISGGRRGQETQYF
TRBV6-2/TRBV6-3	TRBJ2-6	NA	TRBD1	TGTGCCAGCAGTTATATTCAGGGGGAGTCTGGGGCCAACGTCCTGACTTTC	CASSYIQGESGANVLTF
TRBV20-1	TRBJ2-3	NA	TRBD2	TGCAGTGCTAGAGATTATAAGGGCCCTAGCGGGGGGGCAGATACGCAGTATTTT	CSARDYKGPSGGADTQYF
TRBV7-8	TRBJ2-1	NA	NA	TGTGCCAGCAGCCGGGAGAATGAGCAGTTCTTC	CASSRENEQFF
TRBV29-1	TRBJ1-1	NA	NA	TGCAGCGTTGATAGATCGAAGGGGAACACTGAAGCTTTCTTT	CSVDRSKGNTEAFF
TRBV4-1	TRBJ2-5	NA	NA	TGCGCCAGCAGCCAAGTTTGGGACTACCAAGAGACCCAGTACTTC	CASSQVWDYQETQYF
TRBV7-7	TRBJ2-1	few	NA	TGTGCCAGCAGCCAAGGAGGGGGCCGGGAGCAGTTCTTC	CASSQGGGREQFF
TRBV11-2	TRBJ2-4	NA	NA	TGTGCCAGCAGCTTTCCGGGCATTCAGTACTTC	CASSFPGIQYF
TRBV3-1	TRBJ2-2	many	NA	TGTGCCAGCAGCCAAGACGGTGCCGGGGAGCTGTTTTTT	CASSQDGAGELFF
TRBV7-9	TRBJ2-3	NA	TRBD1	TGTGCCAGCAGCACCGGGACAGGGGCTTCTAGCACAGATACGCAGTATTTT	CASSTGTGASSTDTQYF
TRBV29-1	TRBJ2-6	NA	NA	TGCAGCGCCCTAGATGAAGCCAACGTCCTGACTTTC	CSALDEANVLTF
TRBV29-1	TRBJ1-1	few	NA	TGCAGCGTTGCGCTTGGGAACACTGAAGCTTTCTTT	CSVALGNTEAFF
TRBV29-1	TRBJ1-5	NA	NA	TGCAGCGTTGCCGACAAAAGCAATCAGCCCCAGCATTTT	CSVADKSNQPQHF
TRBV27	TRBJ1-1	NA	NA	TGTGCCAGCAGTTTAAGGGGCAGGGTCGTTGAAAAAGCTTTCTTT	CASSLRGRVVEKAFF
TRBV7-9	TRBJ2-7	few	TRBD1	TGTGCCAGCAGCCCGCCGGGACAGGGGTCCTACGAGCAGTACTTC	CASSPPGQGSYEQYF
TRBV20-1	TRBJ2-7	few	NA	TGCAGTGCTAGGGGACGAACCGTTTACGAGCAGTACTTC	CSARGRTVYEQYF
TRBV20-1	TRBJ1-1	NA	NA	TGCAGTGCTTATTGGGCCTGGGGCACTACTGAGAACGCGAACACTGAAGCTTTCTTT	CSAYWAWGTTENANTEAFF
TRBV11-3	TRBJ2-2	NA	NA	NA	CASSLRGKTGELFFF
TRBV5-5	TRBJ2-5	NA	NA	TGTGCCAGCAGCTCGTGGACAGACTTCCAAGAGACCCAGTACTTC	CASSSWTDFQETQYF
TRBV6-2/TRBV6-3	TRBJ1-5	NA	NA	TGTGCCAGCAGTTACCTCCAGGGACCTAGCAATCAGCCCCAGCATTTT	CASSYLQGPSNQPQHF
TRBV20-1	TRBJ2-5	few	TRBD2	TGCAGTGCTAGCAGGGGCCTAGCGGGGGAGTTAGGAGAGACCCAGTACTTC	CSASRGLAGELGETQYF
TRBV7-2	TRBJ2-5	many	NA	TGTGCCAGCAGCTTAGACAGCCAAGAGACCCAGTACTTC	CASSLDSQETQYF
TRBV5-1	TRBJ1-5	NA	TRBD1	TGCGCCAGCAGCTGCCCCGACAGGGAAAAGTATCAGCCCCAGCATTTT	CASSCPDREKYQPQHF
TRBV12-3/TRBV12-4	TRBJ2-5	few	NA	TGTGCCAGCAGCGGGTGGTCGGCCCGGGAGACCCAGTACTTC	CASSGWSARETQYF
TRBV15	TRBJ2-1	NA	TRBD2	TGTGCCACCGGGACTAGAAGTAATTTTGAGCAGTTCTTC	CATGTRSNFEQFF
TRBV9	TRBJ2-3	NA	TRBD1	TGTGCCAGCAGCGTAGAAATGGGACAGGGGTTCACAGATACGCAGTATTTT	CASSVEMGQGFTDTQYF
TRBV4-3	TRBJ1-5	few	NA	TGCGCCAGCAGCCAAGAGTATGGAGAACCTTATAGCAATCAGCCCCAGCATTTT	CASSQEYGEPYSNQPQHF